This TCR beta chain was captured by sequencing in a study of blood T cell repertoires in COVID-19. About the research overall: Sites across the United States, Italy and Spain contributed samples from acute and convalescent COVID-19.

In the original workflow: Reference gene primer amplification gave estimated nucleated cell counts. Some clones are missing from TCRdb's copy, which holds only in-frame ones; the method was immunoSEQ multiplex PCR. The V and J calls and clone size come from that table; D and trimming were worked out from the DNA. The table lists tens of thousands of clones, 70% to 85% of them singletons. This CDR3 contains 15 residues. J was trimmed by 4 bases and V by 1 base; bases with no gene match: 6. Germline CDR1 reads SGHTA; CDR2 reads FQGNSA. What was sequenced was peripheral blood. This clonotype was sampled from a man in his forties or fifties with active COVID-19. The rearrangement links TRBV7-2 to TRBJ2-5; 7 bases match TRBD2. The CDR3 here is CASSLGSSGRETQYF. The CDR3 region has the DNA TGTGCCAGCAGCTTAGGGTCTAGCGGTCGAGAGACCCAGTACTTC.